The 30 T cell receptor beta chains in this list originate from one sample, sequenced in a study of blood T cell repertoires in COVID-19. Generated by immunoSEQ multiplex PCR, the TCRdb table keeps only in-frame clones and is missing some. This table holds roughly 340,000 clones, about 89% found once. Specimen: peripheral blood. The receptors were sampled from a woman in her forties or fifties with COVID-19, enrolled during active disease.

The V gene is TRBV9, the J gene TRBJ1-2; no clear D. The CDR3 totals 15 residues. V shed 3 bases and J shed 8 bases, with 20 bases lying between them. Germline values: CDR1 SGDLS, CDR2 YYNGEE. Here the CDR3 reads CASSAGWPPRQGYTF. DNA for the CDR3: TGTGCCAGCAGCGCGGGATGGCCGCCCCGGCAGGGCTACACCTTC.

This clone was observed a single time. V gene TRBV5-6 combines with J gene TRBJ1-5, with 8 bases fitting TRBD1. The germline CDR1 and CDR2 sequences are SGHDT and YYEEEE. The trim removed 4 bases at V and 5 bases at J, leaving 8 bases unmatched. This CDR3 region has 15 residues. Here the CDR3 DNA reads TGTGCCAGCAGCATAAAAGACAGGGGTTATCAGCCCCAGCATTTT. It yields the protein CASSIKDRGYQPQHF.

The V call is TRBV12-5, the J call TRBJ2-2; tentatively, D is TRBD2 (6 bases). Germline loops: CDR1 LGHNT, CDR2 FRNRAP. The V gene lost 5 bases and the J gene lost 0 bases, with 13 bases spanning the gap. The CDR3 length is 16 residues. The CDR3: CASGPLAGPNTGELFF. CDR3 nucleotides: TGTGCTAGTGGTCCCCTGGCGGGGCCGAACACCGGGGAGCTGTTTTTT.

This clone was picked up a small number of times. The chain links TRBV7-9 to TRBJ1-2; 9 nucleotides align to TRBD1. Germline loops: CDR1 SEHNR, CDR2 FQNEAQ (reference sequence). Trimming at V came to 5 bases and at J to 8 bases, leaving 6 bases not matched to a gene. The CDR3 consists of 13 residues. The CDR3 sequence: CASSRDRAGGYTF. As DNA, the CDR3 is TGTGCCAGCAGCAGGGACAGGGCCGGGGGCTACACCTTC.

Only one count was recorded for this clone. This chain links TRBV16 with TRBJ2-7; D perhaps matches TRBD2 (6 bases). The CDR3 spans 17 residues. V was pared by 4 bases and J by 0 bases, with 19 bases between. CDR1 is KGHSY, CDR2 FQNENV, per germline. This CDR3 is CASSPSPVAGPSYEQYF. In DNA, the CDR3 is TGTGCCAGCAGCCCCAGTCCCGTGGCGGGGCCCTCCTACGAGCAGTACTTC.

The V and J genes are TRBV27 and TRBJ1-3, with 10 bases matching TRBD1. The germline CDR1 and CDR2 sequences are MNHEY and SMNVEV (reference sequence). Trimming at V came to 3 bases and at J to 8 bases, leaving 4 bases not matched to a gene. The CDR3 runs 14 residues. The CDR3 sequence is CASSLDRGLDTIYF. The CDR3 DNA is TGTGCCAGCAGTTTGGACAGGGGGTTAGACACCATATATTTT.

V is TRBV5-5 and J is TRBJ1-5, with a weak D call TRBD1 (6 bases). In germline, CDR1 is SGHKS, CDR2 YYEKEE (reference sequence). This CDR3 is built from 15 residues. V was pared by 2 bases and J by 0 bases, with 9 bases between. The CDR3 sequence: CASSFEGVSNQPQHF. The CDR3 coding sequence is TGTGCCAGCAGCTTCGAGGGGGTTAGCAATCAGCCCCAGCATTTT.

The rearrangement joins TRBV12-5 to TRBJ1-5, with D perhaps TRBD1 (6 bases). V lost 3 bases and J lost 2, with 14 bases in between. This CDR3 has 16 residues. Germline V gene lookup returns CDR1 LGHNT and CDR2 FRNRAP. In DNA, the CDR3 is TGTGCTAGTGGTTTCCAAACAGGGCTGGGCAATCAGCCCCAGCATTTT. Its translation is CASGFQTGLGNQPQHF.

The chain has TRBV24-1 and TRBJ2-2, with TRBD2 matching 10 bases. V shed 4 bases and J 1 base; nucleotides not matched to a gene: 2. This CDR3 is built from 16 residues. Germline CDR1 reads KGHDR; CDR2 reads SFDVKD. CDR3 protein: CATSDGLAVNTGELFF. In DNA, the CDR3 is TGTGCCACCAGTGACGGACTAGCGGTGAACACCGGGGAGCTGTTTTTT.

V is TRBV11-2 and J is TRBJ1-1; possible D gene TRBD1, 5 bases. This CDR3 region has 14 residues. V lost 5 bases to trimming and J lost 7 bases, with 17 bases between them. Germline assignment: CDR1 SGHAT and CDR2 FQNNGV. Here the CDR3 reads CASSLAGFFGEAFF. Here the CDR3 DNA reads TGTGCCAGCAGCCTCGCAGGGTTTTTTGGTGAAGCTTTCTTT.

This chain links TRBV10-3 with TRBJ2-5; 9 bases line up with TRBD2. V shed 4 bases and J 2 bases; nucleotides not matched to a gene: 2. The CDR3 is made up of 14 amino acids. Per the germline V gene, CDR1 is ENHRY and CDR2 is SYGVKD. As DNA, the CDR3 is TGTGCCATCAGTGCCACTAGCGGGCAAGAGACCCAGTACTTC. It codes for CAISATSGQETQYF.

The count of this clone is one. This chain joins TRBV7-2 and TRBJ2-7, with D maybe TRBD2 (6 bases). V was clipped by 4 bases and J by 1 base, with 11 bases between them. The length of the CDR3 is 14 residues. In germline, CDR1 is SGHTA, CDR2 FQGNSA. The CDR3, as DNA: TGTGCCAGCAGCTCCTCGGCGGGGTCCTACGAGCAGTACTTC. It codes for CASSSSAGSYEQYF.

This sequence joins TRBV28 and TRBJ2-6, with D tentatively TRBD1 (6 bases). Trimming stripped 4 bases from V and 18 bases from J, with 25 bases between. CDR1 is MDHEN and CDR2 is SYDVKM in the germline V gene. This CDR3 spans 15 amino acids. The CDR3, as DNA: TGTGCCAGCAGTTCCAGGACAGAGGGGGTCCTCAAGAAGACTTTC. This codes for CASSSRTEGVLKKTF.

This chain's CDR3 is CASSLGSGTKGETQYF. In DNA, the CDR3 is TGTGCCAGCAGCTTAGGCTCCGGGACAAAGGGGGAGACCCAGTACTTC. The chain links TRBV5-4 to TRBJ2-5, with a tentative D call TRBD1 (6 bases). The V gene's germline CDR1 is SGHNT and CDR2 YYREEE (reference sequence). The length of the CDR3 is 16 residues. With 2 bases removed from V and 5 bases from J, the gap between germline ends came to 19 bases.

CDR3 in amino acids: CAISDPGVTYNEQFF. CDR3 nucleotide sequence: TGTGCCATCAGTGATCCGGGAGTAACCTACAATGAGCAGTTCTTC. This chain links TRBV10-3 with TRBJ2-1; a possible D gene is TRBD2 (6 bases). The V gene's germline CDR1 is ENHRY and CDR2 SYGVKD. With 3 bases removed from V and 2 bases from J, the gap between germline ends came to 11 bases. There are 15 residues in the CDR3.

This chain uses TRBV6-6 with TRBJ1-4; perhaps TRBD1 as D (6 bases). The germline CDR1 and CDR2 sequences are MNHNY and SVGAGI (reference sequence). The CDR3 totals 14 residues. The V and J ends lost 2 bases and 8 bases respectively, with 12 bases between them. For the CDR3, the DNA is TGTGCCAGCAGTTACCCGATCGGACAGGAAAAACTGTTTTTT. Its protein product is CASSYPIGQEKLFF.

This rearrangement joins TRBV30 to TRBJ1-6; perhaps TRBD1 as D (6 bases). This CDR3 spans 15 amino acids. Trimming took 0 bases from V and 9 from J, leaving 15 bases between them. Germline CDR1 is GTSNPN and CDR2 is SVGIG (reference sequence). The DNA for the CDR3 is TGTGCCTGGAGTGTGAAAAGGGGGATAGGTTCACCCCTCCACTTT. Translating gives CAWSVKRGIGSPLHF.

The chain combines TRBV5-1 with TRBJ2-3, with D perhaps matching TRBD2 (6 bases). Trimming removed 1 base at V and 0 bases at J, with 9 bases between. The CDR3 spans 15 residues. Germline V gives CDR1 SGHRS, CDR2 YFSETQ. CDR3 sequence reads: CASSLSGPSTDTQYF. The CDR3 region has the DNA TGCGCCAGCAGCTTGAGCGGGCCCAGCACAGATACGCAGTATTTT.

The chain employs TRBV24-1 and TRBJ2-1, with 8 bases aligning to TRBD2. The length of the CDR3 is 15 residues. Germline values: CDR1 KGHDR, CDR2 SFDVKD. The V and J ends lost 4 bases and 6 bases, in that order; junction bases with no gene match: 7. The CDR3 here is CATSDGLTSANEQFF. Written as DNA, the CDR3 is TGTGCCACCAGTGACGGATTGACTAGCGCCAATGAGCAGTTCTTC.

This clone appeared once. The chain links TRBV5-1 to TRBJ2-2; 7 bases fit TRBD1. The CDR3 totals 15 residues. With V trimmed by 5 bases and J by 4 bases, 8 bases remained unmatched. Per germline, CDR1 SGHRS and CDR2 YFSETQ. CDR3 coding DNA: TGCGCCAGCAGGCCGGGCAGGGGGTCCACCGGGGAGCTGTTTTTT. Translating it yields CASRPGRGSTGELFF.

The gene calls are TRBV7-2 and TRBJ1-2; 7 nucleotides match TRBD1. Trimming removed 1 base from V and 10 bases from J; junction bases left unmatched: 9. Germline assignment: CDR1 SGHTA and CDR2 FQGNSA. This CDR3 contains 14 residues. Here the CDR3 DNA reads TGTGCCAGCAGCTTAGTAGACAGGGCGGTAGACTACACCTTC. Encoded protein: CASSLVDRAVDYTF.

This clone has just one count. The chain links TRBV19 to TRBJ1-1; 9 positions agree with TRBD1. The V gene's germline CDR1 is LNHDA and CDR2 SQIVND (reference sequence). This CDR3 region has 14 residues. V shed 4 bases, J shed 1 base, and the junction held 1 base outside the gene matches. CDR3: CASSKQGANTEAFF. DNA for the CDR3: TGTGCCAGTAGTAAACAGGGGGCGAACACTGAAGCTTTCTTT.

This clone has a handful of counts. This sequence joins TRBV14 and TRBJ1-6; no firm D call. From germline, CDR1 is SGHDN and CDR2 FVKESK. Deletions cut 1 base from V and 5 bases from J, with 12 bases between. The CDR3 spans 16 residues. The CDR3 DNA sequence: TGTGCCAGCAGCCAAGTAACAACAGCCAATAATTCACCCCTCCACTTT. This encodes CASSQVTTANNSPLHF.

This sequence joins TRBV28 and TRBJ1-2; the match to TRBD1 covers 9 bases. Trimming took 7 bases from V and 5 from J; bases not matched to a gene: 11. Germline V gene data show CDR1 as MDHEN and CDR2 as SYDVKM. The CDR3 spans 15 residues. CDR3 DNA sequence: TGTGCCAGCACGAGTTTGGGGACAGGGAGGTATGGCTACACCTTC. This encodes CASTSLGTGRYGYTF.

There are a few counts of this clone. The CDR3 nucleotides are TGTGCCAGCAGCCCGGGACAGCCCTACGAGCAGTACTTC. This sequence encodes CASSPGQPYEQYF. V and J are TRBV6-5 and TRBJ2-7; 7 nucleotides line up with TRBD1. CDR3 size: 13 residues. Trimming took 6 bases from V and 2 from J; bases not matched to a gene: 4. The germline V gene has CDR1 MNHEY and CDR2 SVGAGI.

In this sample, this clone turned up a few times. This chain links TRBV6-2 or TRBV6-3 with TRBJ1-5; 7 bases map to TRBD1. This CDR3 region has 14 residues. V was clipped by 5 bases and J by 3 bases; unmatched bases: 4. Germline values: CDR1 MNHEY, CDR2 SVGEGT. The CDR3 loop reads CASSADRNNQPQHF. CDR3 coding DNA: TGTGCCAGCAGTGCGGACAGGAACAATCAGCCCCAGCATTTT.

The chain joins TRBV19 to TRBJ2-7; weak D call: TRBD2 (6 bases). The CDR3 spans 14 residues. Trimming removed 1 base at V and 3 bases at J, with 10 bases between. Germline loops: CDR1 LNHDA, CDR2 SQIVND (reference sequence). CDR3 sequence reads: CASSIAGVIYEQYF. In nucleotides, the CDR3 is TGTGCCAGTAGTATAGCGGGAGTGATCTACGAGCAGTACTTC.

The sample holds one count of this clone. The V gene is TRBV7-9, the J gene TRBJ1-1, with 7 positions matching TRBD1. The CDR3 has 13 residues. Germline V gene lookup returns CDR1 SEHNR and CDR2 FQNEAQ (reference sequence). The V gene end was trimmed by 1 base and the J gene end by 11 bases; junction bases not matched to a gene: 7. CDR3 bases: TGTGCCAGCAGCTTAGGAGCAGGGGGATTGGCTTTCTTT. Its translation is CASSLGAGGLAFF.

The chain joins TRBV30 to TRBJ1-2, with 9 bases aligning to TRBD1. The CDR3 runs to 13 residues. V was clipped by 3 bases and J by 6 bases; unmatched bases: 5. Germline V CDR1 and CDR2: GTSNPN, SVGIG (reference sequence). The CDR3 DNA reads TGTGCCTGGAGACAGGGGGCTTCTGATGGCTACACCTTC. This gives the protein CAWRQGASDGYTF.

The genes are TRBV6-2 or TRBV6-3 and TRBJ2-1; a weak D match, TRBD2 (5 bases). The CDR3 spans 12 residues. Germline lookup yields CDR1 MNHEY and CDR2 SVGEGT. V was pared by 6 bases and J by 7 bases, with 10 bases between. CDR3 region: CASSKRGNEQFF. In DNA, the CDR3 is TGTGCCAGCAGCAAGAGAGGGAATGAGCAGTTCTTC.